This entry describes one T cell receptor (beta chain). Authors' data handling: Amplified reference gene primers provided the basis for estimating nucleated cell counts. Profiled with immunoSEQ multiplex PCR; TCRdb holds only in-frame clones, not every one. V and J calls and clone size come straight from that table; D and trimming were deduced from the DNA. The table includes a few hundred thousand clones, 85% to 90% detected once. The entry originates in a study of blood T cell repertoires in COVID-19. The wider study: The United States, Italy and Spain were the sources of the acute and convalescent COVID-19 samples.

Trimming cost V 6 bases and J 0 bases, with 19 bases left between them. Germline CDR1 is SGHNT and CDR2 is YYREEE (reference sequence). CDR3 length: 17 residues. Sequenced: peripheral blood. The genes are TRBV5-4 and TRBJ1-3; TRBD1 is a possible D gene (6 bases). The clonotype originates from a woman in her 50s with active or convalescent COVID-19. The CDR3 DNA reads TGTGCCAGCACCACCACAGGGACCAGGGGCTCTGGAAACACCATATATTTT. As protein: CASTTTGTRGSGNTIYF.